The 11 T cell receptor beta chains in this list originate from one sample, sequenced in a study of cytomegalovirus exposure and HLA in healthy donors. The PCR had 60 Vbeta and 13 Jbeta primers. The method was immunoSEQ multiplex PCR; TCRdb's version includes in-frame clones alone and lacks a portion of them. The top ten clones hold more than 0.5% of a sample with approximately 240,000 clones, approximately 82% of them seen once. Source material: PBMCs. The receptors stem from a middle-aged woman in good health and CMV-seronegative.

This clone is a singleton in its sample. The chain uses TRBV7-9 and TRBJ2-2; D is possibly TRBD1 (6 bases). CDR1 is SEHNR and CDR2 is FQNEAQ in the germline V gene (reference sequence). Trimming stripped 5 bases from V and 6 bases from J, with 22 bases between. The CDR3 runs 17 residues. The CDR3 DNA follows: TGTGCCAGCAGCCATATGCTTACGACAGGCGAGGCCGGGGAGCTGTTTTTT. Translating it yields CASSHMLTTGEAGELFF.

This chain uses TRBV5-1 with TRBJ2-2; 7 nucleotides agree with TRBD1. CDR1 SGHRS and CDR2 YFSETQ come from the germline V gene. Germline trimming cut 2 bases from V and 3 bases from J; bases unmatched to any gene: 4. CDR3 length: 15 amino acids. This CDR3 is CASSFKGADTGELFF. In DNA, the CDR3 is TGCGCCAGCAGCTTTAAGGGGGCGGACACCGGGGAGCTGTTTTTT.

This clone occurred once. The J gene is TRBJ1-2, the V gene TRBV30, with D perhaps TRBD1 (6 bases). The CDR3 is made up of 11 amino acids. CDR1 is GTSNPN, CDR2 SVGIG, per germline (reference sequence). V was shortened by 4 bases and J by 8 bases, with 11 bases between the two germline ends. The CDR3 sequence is CAWNRERGYTF. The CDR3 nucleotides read TGTGCCTGGAACAGGGAGCGAGGCTACACCTTC. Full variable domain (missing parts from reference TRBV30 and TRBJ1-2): SQTIHQWPATLVQPVGSPLSLECTVEGTSNPNLYWYRQAAGRGLQLLFYSVGIGQISSEVPQNLSASRPQDRQFILSSKKLLLSDSGFYLCAWNRERGYTFGSGTRLTVV.

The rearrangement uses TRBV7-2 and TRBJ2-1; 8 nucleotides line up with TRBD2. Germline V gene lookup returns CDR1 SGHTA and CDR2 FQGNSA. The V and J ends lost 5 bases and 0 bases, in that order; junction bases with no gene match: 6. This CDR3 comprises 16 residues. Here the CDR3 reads CASSPVGGGSYNEQFF. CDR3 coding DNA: TGTGCCAGCAGCCCAGTCGGGGGGGGCTCCTACAATGAGCAGTTCTTC. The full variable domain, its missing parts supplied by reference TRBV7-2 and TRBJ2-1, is GAGVSQSPSNKVTEKGKDVELRCDPISGHTALYWYRQSLGQGLEFLIYFQGNSAPDKSGLPSDRFSAERTGGSVSTLTIQRTQQEDSAVYLCASSPVGGGSYNEQFFGPGTRLTVL.

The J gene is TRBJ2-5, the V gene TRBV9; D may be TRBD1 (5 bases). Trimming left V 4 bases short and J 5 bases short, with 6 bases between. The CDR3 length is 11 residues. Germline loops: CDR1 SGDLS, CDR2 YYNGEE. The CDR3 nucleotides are TGTGCCAGCAGCTCAGGGGAGACCCAGTACTTC. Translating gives CASSSGETQYF.

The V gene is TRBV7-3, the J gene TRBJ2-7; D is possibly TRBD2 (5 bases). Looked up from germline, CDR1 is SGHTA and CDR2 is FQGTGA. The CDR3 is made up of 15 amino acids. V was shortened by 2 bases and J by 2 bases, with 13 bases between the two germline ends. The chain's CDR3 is CASSLQPGEPYEQYF. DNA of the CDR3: TGTGCCAGCAGCTTACAGCCCGGGGAACCCTACGAGCAGTACTTC.

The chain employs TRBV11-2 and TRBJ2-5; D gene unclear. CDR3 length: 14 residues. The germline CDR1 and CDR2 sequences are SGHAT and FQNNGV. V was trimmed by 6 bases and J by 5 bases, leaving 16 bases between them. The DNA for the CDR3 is TGTGCCAGCAGGCGACCACTGACTGGGGAGACCCAGTACTTC. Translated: CASRRPLTGETQYF.

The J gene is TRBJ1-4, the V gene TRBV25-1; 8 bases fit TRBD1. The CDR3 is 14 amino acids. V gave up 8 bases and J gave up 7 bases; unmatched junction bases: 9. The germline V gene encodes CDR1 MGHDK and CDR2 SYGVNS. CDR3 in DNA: TGTGCCAGCTCGGGACAGGTGAGGGGTGAAAAACTGTTTTTT. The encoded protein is CASSGQVRGEKLFF.

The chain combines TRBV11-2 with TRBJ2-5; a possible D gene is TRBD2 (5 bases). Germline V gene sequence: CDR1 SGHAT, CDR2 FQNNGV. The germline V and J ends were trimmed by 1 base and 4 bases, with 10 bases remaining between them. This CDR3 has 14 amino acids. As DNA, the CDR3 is TGTGCCAGCAGCTTAGTCCCGGGGAGAGAGACCCAGTACTTC. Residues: CASSLVPGRETQYF. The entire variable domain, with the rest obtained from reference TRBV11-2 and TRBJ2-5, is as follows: EAGVAQSPRYKIIEKRQSVAFWCNPISGHATLYWYQQILGQGPKLLIQFQNNGVVDDSQLPKDRFSAERLKGVDSTLKIQPAKLEDSAVYLCASSLVPGRETQYFGPGTRLLVL.

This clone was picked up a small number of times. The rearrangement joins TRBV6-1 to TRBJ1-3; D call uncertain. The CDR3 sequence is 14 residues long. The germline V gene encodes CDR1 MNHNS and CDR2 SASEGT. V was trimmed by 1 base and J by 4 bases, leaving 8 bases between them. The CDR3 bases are TGTGCCAGCAGTGAAGGAGGATCGGGAAACACCATATATTTT. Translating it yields CASSEGGSGNTIYF.

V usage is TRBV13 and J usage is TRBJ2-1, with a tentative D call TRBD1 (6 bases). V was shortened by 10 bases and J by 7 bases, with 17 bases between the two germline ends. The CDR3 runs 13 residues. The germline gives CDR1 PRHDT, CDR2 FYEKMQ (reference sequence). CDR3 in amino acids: CATRGRFANEQFF. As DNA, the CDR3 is TGTGCCACAAGGGGGAGATTCGCAAATGAGCAGTTCTTC.